These 9 T cell receptor beta chains came from one sample sequenced in a study of T-cell memory formation after mild COVID-19. TCRdb recomputed calls from the 5' RACE reads with MiXCR, one row per CDR3 protein. The sample lists about 140,000 distinct CDR3 sequences; around 15% were seen once. The sequencing input was PBMCs or a T cell subset sorted from them (not recorded which). The receptors shown here come from an adult woman who had mild COVID-19 (a few samples of this study predate the infection). Cell type and time point are not known.

Here the CDR3 reads CASGPRDSVYGYTF. Here the CDR3 DNA reads TGTGCCAGCGGACCCCGGGACAGCGTATATGGCTACACCTTC. V usage is TRBV6-5 and J usage is TRBJ1-2; 7 bases align to TRBD1. This CDR3 has 14 residues. The germline V gene encodes CDR1 MNHEY and CDR2 SVGAGI. J lost 5 bases, V lost 8 bases, and 11 bases had no gene match.

In its sample, this clonotype was seen a few times. The chain couples TRBV14 to TRBJ2-7; TRBD2 is a possible D gene (5 bases). The CDR3 runs 15 residues. Germline loops: CDR1 SGHDN, CDR2 FVKESK. V was trimmed by 0 bases and J by 6 bases, leaving 15 bases between them. The CDR3 DNA follows: TGTGCCAGCAGCCAAGATACCGGGGTCCTCTCCGAGCAGTACTTC. Residues: CASSQDTGVLSEQYF.

This CDR3 is CAWSAGQLGYEQYF. For the CDR3, the DNA is TGTGCCTGGAGTGCCGGACAGTTGGGCTACGAGCAGTACTTC. The genes are TRBV30 and TRBJ2-7; D is possibly TRBD1 (6 bases). V shed 1 base and J shed 3 bases, with 13 bases lying between them. The CDR3 consists of 14 residues. The V gene's germline CDR1 is GTSNPN and CDR2 SVGIG (reference sequence).

V is TRBV6-6 and J is TRBJ2-3; D may be TRBD1 (5 bases). Looked up from germline, CDR1 is MNHNY and CDR2 is SVGAGI (reference sequence). V lost 0 bases and J 3 bases, leaving 10 bases between the germline ends. The CDR3 is 15 amino acids. CDR3 DNA sequence: TGTGCCAGCAGTTACTCAGGGGCGACTACAGATACGCAGTATTTT. Translating it yields CASSYSGATTDTQYF.

This clonotype was observed a few times. The chain uses TRBV27 and TRBJ1-1, with a weak D call TRBD1 (6 bases). Trimming cost V 1 base and J 0 bases, with 9 bases left between them. This CDR3 is built from 15 residues. Per the germline V gene, CDR1 is MNHEY and CDR2 is SMNVEV (reference sequence). This chain's CDR3 is CASSLLGDMNTEAFF. The CDR3 coding sequence is TGTGCCAGCAGTTTATTGGGGGACATGAACACTGAAGCTTTCTTT.

This clonotype was counted between two and nine times. Sequence at one end of the junction differs from germline and may be a read error. The gene calls are TRBV7-7 and TRBJ1-1, with TRBD1 as a possible D gene (5 bases). Germline values: CDR1 SSHAT, CDR2 FNYEAQ (reference sequence). CDR3 size: 16 residues. Written as DNA, the CDR3 is TGTGCTAGCAGCTTAGCCGTGGAGGGGATGAACACTGAAGCTTTCTTT. Protein: CASSLAVEGMNTEAFF.

The V gene is TRBV29-1, the J gene TRBJ1-2; TRBD1 is a possible D gene (5 bases). V lost 7 bases and J lost 0, with 15 bases in between. CDR1 is SQVTM, CDR2 ANQGSEA, per germline. The CDR3 spans 14 residues. The CDR3 DNA sequence: TGCAGCGCTCGCGGGCAGGGAGCTAACTATGGCTACACCTTC. Translated, it gives CSARGQGANYGYTF.

Ten or more counts support this clonotype. The chain uses TRBV7-3 and TRBJ2-1; D unclear. The germline V and J ends were trimmed by 5 bases and 7 bases, with 9 bases remaining between them. CDR1 is SGHTA, CDR2 FQGTGA, per germline. The CDR3 length is 12 residues. CDR3 nucleotide sequence: TGTGCCAGCAGCCAGATGGGAAATGAGCAGTTCTTC. Translating it yields CASSQMGNEQFF.

The rearrangement joins TRBV2 to TRBJ2-1, with 7 nucleotides matching TRBD2. V lost 8 bases to trimming and J lost 9 bases; unmatched junction nucleotides: 16. The germline V gene has CDR1 SNHLY and CDR2 FYNNEI. The CDR3 is 15 amino acids. The CDR3 loop is CASLLLAFLGSEQFF. The CDR3 region has the DNA TGTGCCAGCCTCCTACTAGCGTTCTTGGGGAGTGAGCAGTTCTTC.